This passage covers 10 T cell receptor beta chains from one sample sequenced in a study of blood T cell repertoires in COVID-19. TCRdb's copy holds only in-frame clones and misses some; the assay was immunoSEQ multiplex PCR. Of about 140,000 clones in the sample, approximately 88% were seen once. The specimen sequenced was peripheral blood. The source of these receptors is a woman between 45 and 60 years old with acute or convalescent COVID-19.

The V gene is TRBV19, the J gene TRBJ2-7; 9 bases match TRBD1. Germline loops: CDR1 LNHDA, CDR2 SQIVND (reference sequence). The J segment lost 4 bases and the V segment lost 5 bases, leaving 6 bases of the junction unmatched. The CDR3 runs 14 residues. The CDR3 DNA is TGTGCCAGTAGTGCTGACAGGGGGGCATACGAGCAGTACTTC. Protein product: CASSADRGAYEQYF.

The V gene is TRBV6-5, the J gene TRBJ2-2; a weak D match, TRBD2 (5 bases). The CDR3 is 16 amino acids. Germline V gene lookup returns CDR1 MNHEY and CDR2 SVGAGI. The ends were cut back, 0 bases at V and 6 bases at J, with 14 bases in the middle. The CDR3 bases are TGTGCCAGCAGTTACTCAAGGACTCGGGTCGCCGGGGAGCTGTTTTTT. Its protein is CASSYSRTRVAGELFF.

This sequence joins TRBV10-3 and TRBJ1-4; 8 bases are shared with TRBD1. This CDR3 comprises 15 residues. Germline loops: CDR1 ENHRY, CDR2 SYGVKD. J was trimmed by 7 bases and V by 0 bases; bases with no gene match: 4. CDR3 region: CAISESGQGGEKLFF. The CDR3 DNA reads as TGTGCCATCAGTGAGTCAGGACAGGGTGGTGAAAAACTGTTTTTT.

This clone was seen once. This chain connects TRBV30 to TRBJ1-2; the D is unclear. CDR1 GTSNPN and CDR2 SVGIG come from the germline V gene (reference sequence). V was trimmed by 4 bases and J by 2 bases, leaving 8 bases between them. The CDR3 extends over 12 amino acids. CDR3 sequence: CAWMAGNYGYTF. The CDR3 DNA follows: TGTGCCTGGATGGCGGGGAACTATGGCTACACCTTC.

This rearrangement joins TRBV18 to TRBJ2-6, with D perhaps TRBD1 (5 bases). The CDR3 runs 15 residues. Per the germline V gene, CDR1 is KGHSH and CDR2 is LQKENI. V lost 4 bases, J lost 0 bases, and 7 bases lay in between. The DNA for the CDR3 is TGTGCCAGCTCACTACAGGCCTCTGGGGCCAACGTCCTGACTTTC. Translated, it gives CASSLQASGANVLTF.

The rearrangement joins TRBV24-1 to TRBJ2-3; weak D call: TRBD1 (5 bases). V was pared by 2 bases and J by 0 bases, with 14 bases between. There are 17 residues in the CDR3. Looked up from germline, CDR1 is KGHDR and CDR2 is SFDVKD. CDR3 loop: CATSDSPTVSSTDTQYF. For the CDR3, the DNA is TGTGCCACCAGTGATTCCCCGACAGTCTCTAGCACAGATACGCAGTATTTT.

This chain links TRBV30 with TRBJ1-5, with D hard to call. Germline CDR1 is GTSNPN and CDR2 is SVGIG (reference sequence). CDR3 size: 17 residues. Trimming left V 3 bases short and J 0 bases short, with 18 bases between. The CDR3 protein is CAWRSGSGSYSNQPQHF. The CDR3 DNA sequence: TGTGCCTGGAGGTCGGGCAGCGGGAGCTATAGCAATCAGCCCCAGCATTTT.

This chain uses TRBV29-1 with TRBJ1-2; 11 nucleotides line up with TRBD1. CDR1 SQVTM and CDR2 ANQGSEA come from the germline V gene. The CDR3 totals 13 residues. Unmatched junction bases numbered 9, after V lost 7 bases and J lost 8 bases. The CDR3 coding sequence is TGCAGCGGCGCATCGGGACAGGGGGGCGGCTACACCTTC. Translating it yields CSGASGQGGGYTF.

The chain has TRBV19 and TRBJ2-3, with no clear D. CDR1 and CDR2 from the germline V gene are LNHDA and SQIVND (reference sequence). V lost 0 bases, J lost 6 bases, and 13 bases lay in between. The CDR3 length is 15 residues. CDR3 sequence: CASSIEGRAQDTQYF. The CDR3 region has the DNA TGTGCCAGTAGTATAGAAGGCAGAGCACAGGATACGCAGTATTTT. Complete variable domain (other parts from reference TRBV19 and TRBJ2-3): DGGITQSPKYLFRKEGQNVTLSCEQNLNHDAMYWYRQDPGQGLRLIYYSQIVNDFQKGDIAEGYSVSREKKESFPLTVTSAQKNPTAFYLCASSIEGRAQDTQYFGPGTRLTVL.

The rearrangement uses TRBV27 and TRBJ1-1; D might be TRBD1 (6 bases). There are 15 residues in the CDR3. V lost 0 bases, J lost 8 bases, and 16 bases lay in between. Per the germline V gene, CDR1 is MNHEY and CDR2 is SMNVEV (reference sequence). Here the CDR3 DNA reads TGTGCCAGCAGTTTATCGATGGGGGCCCCTCAAGAAGCTTTCTTT. Translated: CASSLSMGAPQEAFF.